The 7 T cell receptor beta chains reported below all come from one sample, sequenced in a study of Ad26.COV2.S vaccination and SARS-CoV-2 variants (dated by TCRdb to the early 2020s). Library preparation used the immunoSEQ multiplex PCR assay. The immuneACCESS repertoire file appears here via TCRdb, limited to in-frame rearrangements. These files lack a portion of the clones; in checked studies, under half of the deficit traces to unresolved V genes, and the cause of the others is not known. The sample data list hundreds of thousands of clones, and 89% of these were observed just once. Roughly 1.5% of the sample lies in the top ten. Read against the paper, the sample's treatment or condition label means: roughly 18 received Ad26.COV2.S at low or high dose, single or two shots; 5 received placebo; per-sample allocation not given. For vaccine and placebo recipients, repertoires were sequenced using samples collected on day 63 after the first injection.

The sample was peripheral blood, taken in a trial of Ad26.COV2.S vaccine versus placebo. The origin of the receptors is a person between 18 and 60 years old who received the Ad26.COV2.S COVID-19 vaccine or a placebo.

The CDR3 spells CASSLASPYEQYF. CDR3 in DNA: TGTGCCAGCAGCTTAGCAAGCCCATACGAGCAGTACTTC. The rearrangement joins TRBV7-8 to TRBJ2-7; D remains ambiguous. The V and J ends lost 0 bases and 4 bases respectively, with 7 bases between them. Germline assignment: CDR1 SGHVS and CDR2 FQNEAQ. The CDR3 extends over 13 amino acids. The full variable domain, rest sourced from reference TRBV7-8 and TRBJ2-7, is GAGVSQSPRYKVAKRGQDVALRCDPISGHVSLFWYQQALGQGPEFLTYFQNEAQLDKSGLPSDRFFAERPEGSVSTLKIQRTQQEDSAVYLCASSLASPYEQYFGPGTRLTVT.

The gene calls are TRBV23-1 and TRBJ2-6, with 8 bases identical to TRBD2. TRBV23-1 is an ORF for which the function is uncertain. The CDR3 has 15 amino acids. V gave up 11 bases and J gave up 4 bases; unmatched junction bases: 10. The CDR3 loop reads CAGTRGVEGANVLTF. Here the CDR3 DNA reads TGCGCCGGGACTAGGGGGGTGGAAGGGGCCAACGTCCTGACTTTC.

The chain links TRBV4-3 to TRBJ1-2; the D gene is possibly TRBD1 (5 bases). The length of the CDR3 is 13 residues. The V gene lost 1 base and the J gene lost 6 bases, with 9 bases spanning the gap. The germline gives CDR1 LGHNA, CDR2 YSLEER. This chain's CDR3 is CASSQGQLNGYTF. In DNA, the CDR3 is TGCGCCAGCAGCCAAGGACAGCTAAATGGCTACACCTTC.

The chain couples TRBV6-5 to TRBJ2-7; D is uncertain. The CDR3 covers 13 residues. Germline CDR1 MNHEY, CDR2 SVGAGI. V shed 2 bases and J shed 5 bases, with 10 bases lying between them. CDR3 amino acids: CASSYPGSNEQYF. CDR3 DNA sequence: TGTGCCAGCAGTTACCCGGGTTCGAACGAGCAGTACTTC.

This clone has only a few counts. The chain carries TRBV7-9 and TRBJ1-5; D is uncertain. Germline V CDR1 and CDR2: SEHNR, FQNEAQ (reference sequence). CDR3 size: 14 residues. Deletions cut 1 base from V and 6 bases from J, with 10 bases between. The CDR3 loop is CASSLGDGRQPQHF. Written as DNA, the CDR3 is TGTGCCAGCAGCTTAGGCGATGGACGTCAGCCCCAGCATTTT.

The chain recombines TRBV30 with TRBJ2-3; a weak D match, TRBD2 (7 bases). Trimming took 4 bases from V and 4 from J, leaving 9 bases between them. Per the germline V gene, CDR1 is GTSNPN and CDR2 is SVGIG (reference sequence). There are 12 residues in the CDR3. DNA for the CDR3: TGTGCCTGGACGGGGGGCGCAGATACGCAGTATTTT. Protein sequence: CAWTGGADTQYF.

This chain links TRBV7-2 with TRBJ2-6; weak D call: TRBD2 (5 bases). Trimming cost V 6 bases and J 0 bases, with 18 bases left between them. The V gene's germline CDR1 is SGHTA and CDR2 FQGNSA. The CDR3 is 18 amino acids. CDR3 loop: CASRLAGRTLSGANVLTF. The CDR3 nucleotides read TGTGCCAGCAGACTCGCCGGAAGGACTCTCTCTGGGGCCAACGTCCTGACTTTC.